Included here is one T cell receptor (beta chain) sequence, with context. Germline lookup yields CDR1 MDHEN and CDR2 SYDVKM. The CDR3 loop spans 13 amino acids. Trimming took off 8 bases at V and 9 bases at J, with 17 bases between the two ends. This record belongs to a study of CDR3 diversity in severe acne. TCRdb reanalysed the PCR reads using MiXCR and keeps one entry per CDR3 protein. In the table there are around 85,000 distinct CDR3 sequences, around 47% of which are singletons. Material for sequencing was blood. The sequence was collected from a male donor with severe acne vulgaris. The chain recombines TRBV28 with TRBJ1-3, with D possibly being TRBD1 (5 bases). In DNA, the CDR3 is TGTGCCAGCGCAGTTGGGACCGTAAGCACCATATATTTT. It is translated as CASAVGTVSTIYF.